This entry describes one TCR beta chain. Per the original methods: Because ImmunoSEQ provided only junction sequences with no quality scores, the filtering differed. Libraries were prepared by immunoSEQ multiplex PCR; TCRdb keeps only in-frame clonotypes and omits some of them. The V and J calls and clone size are taken from that table; D and trimming were inferred from the DNA. There are approximately 2.3 million clones in the sample; approximately 95% occur only once, and 0.39% lies in the top ten. The data originate from a study of shared clonotypes between healthy human individuals. The material sequenced was naive CD4+ T cells from PBMCs. As for subset: CD45RA+ positively selected. The sequence came from a man aged 18 to 30 in good health. Some clones in this sample may be carry-over from other donors' samples.

The CDR3 spells CASRPDRLREQYF. DNA for the CDR3: TGTGCCAGCAGACCGGACAGGCTGAGGGAGCAGTACTTC. This rearrangement joins TRBV6-5 to TRBJ2-7; 7 bases agree with TRBD1. V trimming: 6 bases; J trimming: 7 bases; junction bases outside the gene matches: 9. The CDR3 has 13 residues. Germline assignment: CDR1 MNHEY and CDR2 SVGAGI.